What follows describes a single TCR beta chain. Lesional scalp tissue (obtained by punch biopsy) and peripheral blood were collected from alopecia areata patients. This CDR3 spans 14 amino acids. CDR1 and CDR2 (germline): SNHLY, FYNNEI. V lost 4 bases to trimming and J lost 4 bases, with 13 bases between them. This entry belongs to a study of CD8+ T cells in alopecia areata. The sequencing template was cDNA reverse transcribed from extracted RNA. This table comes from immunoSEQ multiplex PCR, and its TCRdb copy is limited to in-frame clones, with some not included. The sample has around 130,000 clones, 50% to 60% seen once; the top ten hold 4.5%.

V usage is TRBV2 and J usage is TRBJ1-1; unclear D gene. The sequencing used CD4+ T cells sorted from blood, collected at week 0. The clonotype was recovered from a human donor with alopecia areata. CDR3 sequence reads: CASSGYSGLTEAFF. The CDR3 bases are TGTGCCAGCAGTGGGTACTCTGGGCTCACTGAAGCTTTCTTT. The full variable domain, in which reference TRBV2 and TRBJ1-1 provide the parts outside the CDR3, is EPEVTQTPSHQVTQMGQEVILRCVPISNHLYFYWYRQILGQKVEFLVSFYNNEISEKSEIFDDQFSVERPDGSNFTLKIRSTKLEDSAMYFCASSGYSGLTEAFFGQGTRLTVV.